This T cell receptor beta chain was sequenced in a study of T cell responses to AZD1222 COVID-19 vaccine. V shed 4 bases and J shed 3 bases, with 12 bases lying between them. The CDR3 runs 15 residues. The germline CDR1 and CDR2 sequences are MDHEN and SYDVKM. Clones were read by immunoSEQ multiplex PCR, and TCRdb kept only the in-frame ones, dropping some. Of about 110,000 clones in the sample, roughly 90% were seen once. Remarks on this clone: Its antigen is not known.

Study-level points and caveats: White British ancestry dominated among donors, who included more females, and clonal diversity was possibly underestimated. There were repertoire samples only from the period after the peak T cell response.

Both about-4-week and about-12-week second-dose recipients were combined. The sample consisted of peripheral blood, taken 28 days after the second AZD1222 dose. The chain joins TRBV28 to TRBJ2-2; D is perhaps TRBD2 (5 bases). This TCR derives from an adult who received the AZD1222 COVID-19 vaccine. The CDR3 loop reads CASSSGVNDTGELFF. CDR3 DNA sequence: TGTGCCAGCAGTTCCGGGGTTAACGACACCGGGGAGCTGTTTTTT.